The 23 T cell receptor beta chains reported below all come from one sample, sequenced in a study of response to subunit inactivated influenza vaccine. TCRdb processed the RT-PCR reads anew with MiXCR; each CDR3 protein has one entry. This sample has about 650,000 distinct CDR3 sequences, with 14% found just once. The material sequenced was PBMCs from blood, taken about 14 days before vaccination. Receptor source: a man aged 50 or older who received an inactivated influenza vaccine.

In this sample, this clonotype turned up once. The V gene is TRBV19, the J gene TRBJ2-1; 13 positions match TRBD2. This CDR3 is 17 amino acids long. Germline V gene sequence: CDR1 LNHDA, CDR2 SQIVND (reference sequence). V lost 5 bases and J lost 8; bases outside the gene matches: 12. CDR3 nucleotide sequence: TGTGCCAGTAGTCTTGGACTAGCGGGAGAGGGTATCCATGAGCAGTTCTTC. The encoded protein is CASSLGLAGEGIHEQFF.

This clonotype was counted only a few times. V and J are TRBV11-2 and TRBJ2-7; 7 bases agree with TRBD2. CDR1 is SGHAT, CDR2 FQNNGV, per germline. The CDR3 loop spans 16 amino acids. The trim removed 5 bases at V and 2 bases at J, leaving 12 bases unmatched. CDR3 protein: CASSRQPGTTTYEQYF. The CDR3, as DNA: TGTGCCAGCAGCCGCCAACCCGGGACTACCACCTACGAGCAGTACTTC.

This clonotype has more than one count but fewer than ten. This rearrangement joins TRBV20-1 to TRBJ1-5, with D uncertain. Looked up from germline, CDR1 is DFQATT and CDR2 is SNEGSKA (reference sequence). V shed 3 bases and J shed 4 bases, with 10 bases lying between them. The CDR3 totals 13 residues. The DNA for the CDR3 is TGCAGTGCTAGCGATACAATTAATCAGCCCCAGCATTTT. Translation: CSASDTINQPQHF.

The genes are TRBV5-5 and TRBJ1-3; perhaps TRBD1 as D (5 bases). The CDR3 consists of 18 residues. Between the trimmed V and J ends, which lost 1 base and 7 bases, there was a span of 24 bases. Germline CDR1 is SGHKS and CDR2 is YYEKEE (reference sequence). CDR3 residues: CASSLTGQTRAPGNTIYF. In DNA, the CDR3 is TGTGCCAGCAGCTTGACCGGGCAGACAAGGGCCCCAGGGAACACCATATATTTT.

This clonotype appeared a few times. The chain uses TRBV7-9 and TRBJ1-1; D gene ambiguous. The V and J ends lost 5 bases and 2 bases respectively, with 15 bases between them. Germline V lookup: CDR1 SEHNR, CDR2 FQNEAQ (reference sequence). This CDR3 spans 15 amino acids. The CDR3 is CASSGMQRRNTEAFF. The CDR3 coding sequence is TGTGCCAGCAGCGGCATGCAGCGGCGAAACACTGAAGCTTTCTTT.

CDR3 DNA: TGTGCCAGCAGCTTAGTGGGCAGGGTAGGAACACCTTCTCATGGCTACACCTTC. Its protein is CASSLVGRVGTPSHGYTF. The chain is built from TRBV11-2 and TRBJ1-2, with D possibly being TRBD1 (5 bases). Trimming pared 1 base from V and 6 bases from J, leaving 24 bases between. This CDR3 has 18 residues. Looked up from germline, CDR1 is SGHAT and CDR2 is FQNNGV.

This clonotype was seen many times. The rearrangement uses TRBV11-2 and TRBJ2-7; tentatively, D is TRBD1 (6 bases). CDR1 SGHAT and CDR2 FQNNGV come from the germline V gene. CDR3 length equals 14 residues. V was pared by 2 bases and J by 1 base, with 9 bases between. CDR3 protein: CASSLYQGSYEQYF. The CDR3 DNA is TGTGCCAGCAGCTTATACCAGGGGTCCTACGAGCAGTACTTC.

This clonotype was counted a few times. CDR3 DNA: TGTGCCAGCAGCTTAGATCCCCGGACTAGCGGGGGGAACTACAATGAGCAGTTCTTC. This encodes CASSLDPRTSGGNYNEQFF. J is TRBJ2-1 and V is TRBV11-2; TRBD2 aligns across 14 bases. CDR1 is SGHAT, CDR2 FQNNGV, per germline. The CDR3 runs to 19 residues. The V and J ends lost 0 bases and 3 bases, in that order; junction bases with no gene match: 7.

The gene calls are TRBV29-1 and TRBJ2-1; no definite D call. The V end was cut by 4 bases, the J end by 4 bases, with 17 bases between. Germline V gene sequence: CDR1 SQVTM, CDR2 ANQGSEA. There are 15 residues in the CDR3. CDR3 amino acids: CSVVGSAATYNEQFF. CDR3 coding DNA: TGCAGCGTTGTTGGCTCCGCGGCCACTTACAATGAGCAGTTCTTC.

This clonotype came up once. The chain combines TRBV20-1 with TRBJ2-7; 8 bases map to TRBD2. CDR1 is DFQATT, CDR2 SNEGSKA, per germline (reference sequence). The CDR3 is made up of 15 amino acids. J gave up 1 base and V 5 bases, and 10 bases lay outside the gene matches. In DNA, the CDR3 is TGCAGTGCTGGAGGAAATAGCGGGATTTCCTACGAGCAGTACTTC. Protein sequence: CSAGGNSGISYEQYF.

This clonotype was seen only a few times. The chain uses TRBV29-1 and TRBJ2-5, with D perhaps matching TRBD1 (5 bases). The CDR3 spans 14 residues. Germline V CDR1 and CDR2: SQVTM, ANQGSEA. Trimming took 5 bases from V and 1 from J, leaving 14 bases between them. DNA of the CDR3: TGCAGCGTTACCTATCAGGGCCCCCAAGAGACCCAGTACTTC. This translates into CSVTYQGPQETQYF.

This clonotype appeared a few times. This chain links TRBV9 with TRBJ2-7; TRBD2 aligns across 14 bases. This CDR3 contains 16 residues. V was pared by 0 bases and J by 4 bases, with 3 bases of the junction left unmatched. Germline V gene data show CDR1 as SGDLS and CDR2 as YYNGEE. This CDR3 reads CASSVGGLAGVYEQYF. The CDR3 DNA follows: TGTGCCAGCAGCGTAGGGGGACTAGCGGGGGTGTACGAGCAGTACTTC.

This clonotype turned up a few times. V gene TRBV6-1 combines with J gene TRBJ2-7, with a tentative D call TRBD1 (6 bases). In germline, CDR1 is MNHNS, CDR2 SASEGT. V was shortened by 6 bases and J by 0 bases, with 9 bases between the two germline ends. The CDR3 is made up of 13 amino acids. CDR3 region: CASRGAGSYEQYF. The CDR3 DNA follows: TGTGCCAGCAGGGGGGCCGGCTCCTACGAGCAGTACTTC.

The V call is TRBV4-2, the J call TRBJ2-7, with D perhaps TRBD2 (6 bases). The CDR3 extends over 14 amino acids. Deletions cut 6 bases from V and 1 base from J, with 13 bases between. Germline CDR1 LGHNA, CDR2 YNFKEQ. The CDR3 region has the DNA TGTGCCAGCAGATGGGAGGAGAGGTCCTACGAGCAGTACTTC. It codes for CASRWEERSYEQYF.

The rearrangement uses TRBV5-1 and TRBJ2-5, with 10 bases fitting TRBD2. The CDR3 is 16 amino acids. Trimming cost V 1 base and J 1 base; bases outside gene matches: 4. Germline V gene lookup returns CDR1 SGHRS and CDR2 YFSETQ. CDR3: CASSLLLAGPQETQYF. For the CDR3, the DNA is TGCGCCAGCAGCTTGCTACTAGCGGGACCCCAAGAGACCCAGTACTTC.

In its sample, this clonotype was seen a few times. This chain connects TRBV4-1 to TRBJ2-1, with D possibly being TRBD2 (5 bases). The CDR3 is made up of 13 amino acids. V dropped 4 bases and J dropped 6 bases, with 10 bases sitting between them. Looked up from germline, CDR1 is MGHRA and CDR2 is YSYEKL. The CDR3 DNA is TGCGCCAGCAGCCGAGAGCTAGCCAATGAGCAGTTCTTC. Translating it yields CASSRELANEQFF.

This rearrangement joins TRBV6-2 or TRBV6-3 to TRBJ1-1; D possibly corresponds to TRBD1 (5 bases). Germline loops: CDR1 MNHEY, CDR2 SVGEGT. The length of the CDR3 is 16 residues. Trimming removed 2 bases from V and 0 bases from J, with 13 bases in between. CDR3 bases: TGTGCCAGCAGTTACCCGTCCGGGGGTGTGAACACTGAAGCTTTCTTT. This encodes CASSYPSGGVNTEAFF.

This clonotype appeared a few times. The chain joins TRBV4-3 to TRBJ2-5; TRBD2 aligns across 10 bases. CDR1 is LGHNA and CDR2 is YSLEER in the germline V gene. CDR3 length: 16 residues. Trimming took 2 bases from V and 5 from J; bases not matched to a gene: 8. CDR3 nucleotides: TGCGCCAGCAGCCAACGGCCTAGCGGGAGCTGGGAGACCCAGTACTTC. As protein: CASSQRPSGSWETQYF.

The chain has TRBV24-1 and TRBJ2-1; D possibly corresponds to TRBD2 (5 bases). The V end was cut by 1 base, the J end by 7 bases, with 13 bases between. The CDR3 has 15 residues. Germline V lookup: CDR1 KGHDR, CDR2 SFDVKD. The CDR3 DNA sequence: TGTGCCACCAGTGATTTACGTGGGAGTAAAAATGAGCAGTTCTTC. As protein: CATSDLRGSKNEQFF.

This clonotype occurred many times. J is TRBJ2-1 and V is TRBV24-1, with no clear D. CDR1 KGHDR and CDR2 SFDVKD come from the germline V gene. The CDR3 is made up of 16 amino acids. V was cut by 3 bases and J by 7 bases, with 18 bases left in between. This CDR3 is CATSDPGYTDVNEQFF. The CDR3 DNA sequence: TGTGCCACCAGTGATCCCGGGTATACAGATGTAAATGAGCAGTTCTTC.

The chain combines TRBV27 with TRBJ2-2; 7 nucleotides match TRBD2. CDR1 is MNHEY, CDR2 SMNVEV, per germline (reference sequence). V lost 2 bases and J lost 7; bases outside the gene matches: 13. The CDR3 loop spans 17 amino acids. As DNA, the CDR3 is TGTGCCAGCAGTTTAAAAGTTCGGGCTAGCGGCGTCGGGGAGCTGTTTTTT. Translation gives CASSLKVRASGVGELFF.

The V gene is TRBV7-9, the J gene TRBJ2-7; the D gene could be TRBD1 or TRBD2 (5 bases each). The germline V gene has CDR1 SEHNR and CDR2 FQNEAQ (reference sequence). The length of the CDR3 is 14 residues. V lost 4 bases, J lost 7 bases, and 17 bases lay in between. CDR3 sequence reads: CASSSPGRTTEQYF. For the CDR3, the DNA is TGTGCCAGCAGCTCCCCGGGACGAACGACGGAGCAGTACTTC.

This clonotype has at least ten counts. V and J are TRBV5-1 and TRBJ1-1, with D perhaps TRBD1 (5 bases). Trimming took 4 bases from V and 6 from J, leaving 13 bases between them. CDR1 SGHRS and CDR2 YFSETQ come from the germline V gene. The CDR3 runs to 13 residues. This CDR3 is CASSHREGAEAFF. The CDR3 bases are TGCGCCAGCAGCCATCGAGAAGGGGCTGAAGCTTTCTTT. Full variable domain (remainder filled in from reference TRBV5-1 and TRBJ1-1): KAGVTQTPRYLIKTRGQQVTLSCSPISGHRSVSWYQQTPGQGLQFLFEYFSETQRNKGNFPGRFSGRQFSNSRSEMNVSTLELGDSALYLCASSHREGAEAFFGQGTRLTVV.